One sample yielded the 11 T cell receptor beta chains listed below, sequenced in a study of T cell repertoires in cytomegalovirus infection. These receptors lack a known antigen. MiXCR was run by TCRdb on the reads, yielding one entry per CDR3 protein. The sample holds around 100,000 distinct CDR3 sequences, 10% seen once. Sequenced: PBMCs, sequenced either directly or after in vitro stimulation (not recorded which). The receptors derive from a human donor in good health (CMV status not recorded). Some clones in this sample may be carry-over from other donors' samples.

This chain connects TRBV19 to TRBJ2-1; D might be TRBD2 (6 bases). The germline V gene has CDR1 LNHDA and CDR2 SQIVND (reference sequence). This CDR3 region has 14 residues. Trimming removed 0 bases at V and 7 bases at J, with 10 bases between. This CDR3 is CASSIDPGENEQFF. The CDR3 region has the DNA TGTGCCAGTAGTATAGATCCGGGAGAAAATGAGCAGTTCTTC.

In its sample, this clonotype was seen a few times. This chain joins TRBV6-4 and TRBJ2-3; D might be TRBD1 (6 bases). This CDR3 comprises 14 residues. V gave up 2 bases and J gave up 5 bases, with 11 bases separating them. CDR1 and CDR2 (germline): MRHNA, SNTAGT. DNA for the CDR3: TGTGCCAGCAGTGACCACGGGGACAAAGATACGCAGTATTTT. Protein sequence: CASSDHGDKDTQYF.

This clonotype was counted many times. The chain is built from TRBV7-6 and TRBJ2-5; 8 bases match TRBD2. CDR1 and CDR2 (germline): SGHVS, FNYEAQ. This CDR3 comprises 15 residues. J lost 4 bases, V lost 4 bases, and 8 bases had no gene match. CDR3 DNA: TGTGCCAGCAGCTCAAGCGGGAGTAGGGGAGAGACCCAGTACTTC. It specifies CASSSSGSRGETQYF.

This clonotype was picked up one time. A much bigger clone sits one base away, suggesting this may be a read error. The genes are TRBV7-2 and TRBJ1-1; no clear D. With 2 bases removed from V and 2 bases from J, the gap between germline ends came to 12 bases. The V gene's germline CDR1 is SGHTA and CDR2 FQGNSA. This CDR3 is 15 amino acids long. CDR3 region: CTSSLMVGGNTEAFF. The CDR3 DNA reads TGTACCAGCAGCTTAATGGTAGGCGGAAACACTGAAGCTTTCTTT.

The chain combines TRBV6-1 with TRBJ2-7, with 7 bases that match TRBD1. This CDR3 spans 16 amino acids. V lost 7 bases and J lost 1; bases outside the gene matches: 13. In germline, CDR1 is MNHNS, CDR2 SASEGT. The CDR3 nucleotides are TGTGCCAGCACCCTATCAGGGGGAGCGAGGTCCTACGAGCAGTACGTC. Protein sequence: CASTLSGGARSYEQYV.

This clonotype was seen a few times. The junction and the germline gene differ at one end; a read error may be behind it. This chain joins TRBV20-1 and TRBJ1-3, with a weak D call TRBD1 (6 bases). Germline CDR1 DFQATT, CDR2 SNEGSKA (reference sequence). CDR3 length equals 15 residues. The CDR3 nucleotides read TGCAGTGCTAGTTCCATGGCGGGGGCTGGTAACACCATATATTTT. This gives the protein CSASSMAGAGNTIYF.

The CDR3 DNA follows: TGTGCCAGCAGTTACGAGGGTGATGGGGCCAACGTCCTGACTTTC. Amino acids: CASSYEGDGANVLTF. This sequence joins TRBV6-5 and TRBJ2-6; TRBD2 is a possible D gene (5 bases). The CDR3 totals 15 residues. Germline loops: CDR1 MNHEY, CDR2 SVGAGI. Trimming pared 2 bases from V and 3 bases from J, leaving 8 bases between.

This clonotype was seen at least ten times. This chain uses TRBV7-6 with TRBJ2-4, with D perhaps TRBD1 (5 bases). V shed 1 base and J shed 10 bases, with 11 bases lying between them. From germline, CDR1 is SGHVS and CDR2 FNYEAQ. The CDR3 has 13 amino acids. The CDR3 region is CASSLGGDSIQYF. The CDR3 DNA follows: TGTGCCAGCAGCTTAGGGGGCGACTCAATTCAGTACTTC.

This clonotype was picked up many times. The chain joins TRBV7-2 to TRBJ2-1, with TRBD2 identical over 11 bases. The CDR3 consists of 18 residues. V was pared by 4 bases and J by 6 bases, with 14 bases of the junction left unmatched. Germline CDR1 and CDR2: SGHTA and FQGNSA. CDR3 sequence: CASSSSGPLAGAGNEQFF. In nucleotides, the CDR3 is TGTGCCAGCAGCTCTAGTGGGCCACTAGCGGGAGCGGGCAATGAGCAGTTCTTC.

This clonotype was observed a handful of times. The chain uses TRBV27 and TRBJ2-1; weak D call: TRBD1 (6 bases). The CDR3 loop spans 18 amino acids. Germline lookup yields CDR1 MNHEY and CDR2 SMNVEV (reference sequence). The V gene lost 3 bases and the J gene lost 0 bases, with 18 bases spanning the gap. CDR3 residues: CASSFLGTSRSSYNEQFF. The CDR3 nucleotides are TGTGCCAGCAGTTTTTTGGGGACAAGTAGGAGCTCCTACAATGAGCAGTTCTTC.

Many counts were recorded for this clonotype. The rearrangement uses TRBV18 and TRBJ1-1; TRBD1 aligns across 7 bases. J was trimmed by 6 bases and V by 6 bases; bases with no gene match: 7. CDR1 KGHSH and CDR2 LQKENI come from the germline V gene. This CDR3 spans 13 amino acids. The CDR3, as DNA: TGTGCCAGCTCCCAGGGGGGACGCGCTGAAGCTTTCTTT. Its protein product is CASSQGGRAEAFF.